Reported below is one T cell receptor (beta chain). These data originate in a study of blood T cell repertoires in COVID-19. Study-wide context: Donors in the United States, Italy and Spain gave samples during acute or convalescent COVID-19. In each case, the material was cDNA or gDNA derived from T cells, B-cell-depleted T cells, or PBMCs.

Trimming shortened V by 0 bases and J by 5 bases, and 10 bases separated the two germline ends. The CDR3 is 13 residues long. Germline V gene sequence: CDR1 GTSNPN, CDR2 SVGIG (reference sequence). The authors' processing: For nucleated cells, counts were estimated from reference gene primer amplification. Here immunoSEQ multiplex PCR was the method, and the copy in TCRdb shows in-frame clones only, minus some. That table is the source of V, J and clone size, and D and trimming were worked out from the DNA. This table has 70,000 to 90,000 clones, less than 90% appearing once. Sequencing was carried out using peripheral blood. The receptor was isolated from a woman older than 75 with acute or convalescent COVID-19. J is TRBJ1-1 and V is TRBV30; D remains unclear. CDR3 DNA sequence: TGTGCCTGGAGTGTAGGGAGGGCAACTGAAGCTTTCTTT. Translation: CAWSVGRATEAFF. Based on the CDR3 plus reference TRBV30 and TRBJ1-1, the full variable domain is SQTIHQWPATLVQPVGSPLSLECTVEGTSNPNLYWYRQAAGRGLQLLFYSVGIGQISSEVPQNLSASRPQDRQFILSSKKLLLSDSGFYLCAWSVGRATEAFFGQGTRLTVV.